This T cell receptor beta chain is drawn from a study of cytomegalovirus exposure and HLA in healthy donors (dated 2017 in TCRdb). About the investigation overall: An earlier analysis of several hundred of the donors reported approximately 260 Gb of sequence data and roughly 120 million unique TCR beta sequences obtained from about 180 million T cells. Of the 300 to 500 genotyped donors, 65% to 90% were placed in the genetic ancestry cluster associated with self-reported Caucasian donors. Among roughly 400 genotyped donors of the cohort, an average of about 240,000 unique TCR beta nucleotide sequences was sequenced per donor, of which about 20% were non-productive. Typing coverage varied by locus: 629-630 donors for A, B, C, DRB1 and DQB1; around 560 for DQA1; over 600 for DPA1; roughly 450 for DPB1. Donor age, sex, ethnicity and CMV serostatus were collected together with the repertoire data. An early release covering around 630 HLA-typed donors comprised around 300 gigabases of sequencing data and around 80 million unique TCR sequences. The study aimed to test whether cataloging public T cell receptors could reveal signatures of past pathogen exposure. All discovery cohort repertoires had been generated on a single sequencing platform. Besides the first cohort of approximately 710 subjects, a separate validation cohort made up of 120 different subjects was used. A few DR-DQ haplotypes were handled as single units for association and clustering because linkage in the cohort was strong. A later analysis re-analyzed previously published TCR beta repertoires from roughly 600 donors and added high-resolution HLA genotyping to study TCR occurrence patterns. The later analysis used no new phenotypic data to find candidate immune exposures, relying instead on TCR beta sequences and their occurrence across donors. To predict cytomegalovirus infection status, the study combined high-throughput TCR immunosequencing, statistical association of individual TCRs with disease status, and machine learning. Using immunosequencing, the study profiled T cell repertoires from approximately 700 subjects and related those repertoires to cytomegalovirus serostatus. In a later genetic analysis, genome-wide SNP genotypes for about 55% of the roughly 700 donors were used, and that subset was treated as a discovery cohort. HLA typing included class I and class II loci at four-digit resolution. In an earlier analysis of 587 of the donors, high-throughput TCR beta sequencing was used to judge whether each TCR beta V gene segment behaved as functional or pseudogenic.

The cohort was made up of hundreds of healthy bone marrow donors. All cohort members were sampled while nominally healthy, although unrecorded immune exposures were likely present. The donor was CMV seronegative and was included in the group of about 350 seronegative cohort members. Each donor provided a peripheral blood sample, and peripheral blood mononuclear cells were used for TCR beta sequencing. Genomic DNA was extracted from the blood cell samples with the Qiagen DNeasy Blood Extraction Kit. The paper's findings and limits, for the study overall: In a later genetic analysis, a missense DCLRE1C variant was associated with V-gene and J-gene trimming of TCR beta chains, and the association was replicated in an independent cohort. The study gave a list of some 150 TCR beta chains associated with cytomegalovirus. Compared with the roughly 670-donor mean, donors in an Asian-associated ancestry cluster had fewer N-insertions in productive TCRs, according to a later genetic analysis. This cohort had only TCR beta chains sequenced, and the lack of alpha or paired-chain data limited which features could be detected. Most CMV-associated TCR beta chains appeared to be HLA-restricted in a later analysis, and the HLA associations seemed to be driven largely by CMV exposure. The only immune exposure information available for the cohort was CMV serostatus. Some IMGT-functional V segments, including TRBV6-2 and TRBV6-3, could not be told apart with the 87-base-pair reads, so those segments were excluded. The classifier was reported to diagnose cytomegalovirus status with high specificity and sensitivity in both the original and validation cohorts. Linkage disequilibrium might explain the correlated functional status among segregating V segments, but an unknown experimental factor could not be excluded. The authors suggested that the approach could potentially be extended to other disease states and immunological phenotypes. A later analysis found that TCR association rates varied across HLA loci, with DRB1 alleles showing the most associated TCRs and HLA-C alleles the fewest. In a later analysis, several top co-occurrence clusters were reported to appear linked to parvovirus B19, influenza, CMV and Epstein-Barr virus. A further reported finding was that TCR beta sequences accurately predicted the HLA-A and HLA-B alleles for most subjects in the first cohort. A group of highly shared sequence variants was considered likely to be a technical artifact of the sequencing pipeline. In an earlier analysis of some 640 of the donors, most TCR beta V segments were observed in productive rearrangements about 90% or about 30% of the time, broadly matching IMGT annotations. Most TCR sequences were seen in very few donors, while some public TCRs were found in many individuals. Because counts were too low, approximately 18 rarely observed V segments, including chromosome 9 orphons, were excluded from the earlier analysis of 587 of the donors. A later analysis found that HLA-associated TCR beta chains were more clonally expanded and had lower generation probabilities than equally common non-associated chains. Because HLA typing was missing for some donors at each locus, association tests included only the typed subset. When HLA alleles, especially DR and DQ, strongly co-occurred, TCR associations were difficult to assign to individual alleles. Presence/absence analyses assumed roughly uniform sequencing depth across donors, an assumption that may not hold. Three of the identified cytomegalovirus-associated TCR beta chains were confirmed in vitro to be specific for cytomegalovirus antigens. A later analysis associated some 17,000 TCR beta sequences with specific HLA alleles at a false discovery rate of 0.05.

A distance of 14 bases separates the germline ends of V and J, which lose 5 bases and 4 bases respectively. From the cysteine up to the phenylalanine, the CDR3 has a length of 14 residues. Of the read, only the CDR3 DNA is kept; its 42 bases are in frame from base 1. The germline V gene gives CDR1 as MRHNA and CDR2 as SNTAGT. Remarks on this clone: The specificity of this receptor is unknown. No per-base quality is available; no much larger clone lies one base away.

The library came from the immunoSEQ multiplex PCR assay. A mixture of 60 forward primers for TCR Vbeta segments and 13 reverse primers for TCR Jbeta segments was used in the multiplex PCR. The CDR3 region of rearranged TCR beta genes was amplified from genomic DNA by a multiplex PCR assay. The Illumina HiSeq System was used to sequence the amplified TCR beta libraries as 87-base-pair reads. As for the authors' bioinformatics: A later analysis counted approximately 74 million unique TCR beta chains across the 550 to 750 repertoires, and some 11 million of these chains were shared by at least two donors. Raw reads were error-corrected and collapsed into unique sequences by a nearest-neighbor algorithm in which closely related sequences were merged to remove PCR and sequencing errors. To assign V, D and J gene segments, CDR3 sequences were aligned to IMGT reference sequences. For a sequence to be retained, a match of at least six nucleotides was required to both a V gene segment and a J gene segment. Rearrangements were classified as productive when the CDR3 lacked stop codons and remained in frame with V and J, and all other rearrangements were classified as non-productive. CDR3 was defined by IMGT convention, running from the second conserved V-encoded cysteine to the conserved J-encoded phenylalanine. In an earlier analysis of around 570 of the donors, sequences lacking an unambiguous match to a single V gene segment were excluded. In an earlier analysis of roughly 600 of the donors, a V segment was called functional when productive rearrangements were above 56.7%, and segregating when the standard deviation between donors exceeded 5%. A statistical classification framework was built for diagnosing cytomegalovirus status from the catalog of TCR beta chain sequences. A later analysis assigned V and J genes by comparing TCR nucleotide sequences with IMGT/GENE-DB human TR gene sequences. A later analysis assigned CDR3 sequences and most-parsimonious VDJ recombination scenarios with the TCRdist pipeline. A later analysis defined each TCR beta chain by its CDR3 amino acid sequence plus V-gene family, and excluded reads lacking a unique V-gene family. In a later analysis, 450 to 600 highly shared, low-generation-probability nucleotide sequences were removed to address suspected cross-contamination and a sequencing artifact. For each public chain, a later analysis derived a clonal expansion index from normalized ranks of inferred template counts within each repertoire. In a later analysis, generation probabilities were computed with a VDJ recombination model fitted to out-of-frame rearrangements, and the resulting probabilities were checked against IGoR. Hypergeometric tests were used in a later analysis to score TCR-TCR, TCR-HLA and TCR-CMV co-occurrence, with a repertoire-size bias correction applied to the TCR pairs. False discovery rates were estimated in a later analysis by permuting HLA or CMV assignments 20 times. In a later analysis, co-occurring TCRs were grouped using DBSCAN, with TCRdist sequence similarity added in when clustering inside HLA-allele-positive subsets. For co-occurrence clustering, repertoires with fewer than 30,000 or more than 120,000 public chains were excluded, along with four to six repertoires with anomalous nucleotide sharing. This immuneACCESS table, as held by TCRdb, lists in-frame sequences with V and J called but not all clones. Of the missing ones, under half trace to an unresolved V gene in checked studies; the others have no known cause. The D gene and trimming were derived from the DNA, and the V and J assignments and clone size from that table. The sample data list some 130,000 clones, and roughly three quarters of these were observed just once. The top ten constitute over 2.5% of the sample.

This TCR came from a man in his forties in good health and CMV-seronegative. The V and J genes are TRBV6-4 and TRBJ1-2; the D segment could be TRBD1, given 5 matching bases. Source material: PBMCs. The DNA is TGTGCCAGCAGTCCTTCCCAGGGCGGCTATGGCTACACCTTC. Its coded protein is CASSPSQGGYGYTF.